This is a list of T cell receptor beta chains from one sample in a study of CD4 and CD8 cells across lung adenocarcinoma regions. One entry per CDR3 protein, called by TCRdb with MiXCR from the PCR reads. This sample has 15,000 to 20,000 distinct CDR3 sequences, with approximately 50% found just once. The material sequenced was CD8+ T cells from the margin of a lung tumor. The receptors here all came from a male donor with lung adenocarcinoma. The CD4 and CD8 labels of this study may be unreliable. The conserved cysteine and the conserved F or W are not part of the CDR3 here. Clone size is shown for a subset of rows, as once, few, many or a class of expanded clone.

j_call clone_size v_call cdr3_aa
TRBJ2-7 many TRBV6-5 ASSYPRAYEQY
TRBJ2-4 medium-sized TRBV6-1 ASSEGRKRLGNIQY
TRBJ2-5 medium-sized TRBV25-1 ASSAGDRAGGSETQY
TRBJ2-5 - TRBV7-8 ASSLLLAGGGETQY
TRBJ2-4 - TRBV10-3 ATGPGVADIQY
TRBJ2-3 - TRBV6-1 ASSERRTSTDTQY
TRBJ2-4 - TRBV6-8 GSTALGGKDTQY
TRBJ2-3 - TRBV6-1 ASSRQGAGTDTQY
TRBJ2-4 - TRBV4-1 ASSHNRGLGNIQY
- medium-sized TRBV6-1 ASSEDPSSSYPREQY
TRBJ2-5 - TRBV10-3 ATGPAGRDQETQY
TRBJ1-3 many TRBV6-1 ASSLWGVTSGNTIY
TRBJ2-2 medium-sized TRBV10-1 ASSESSGLAGGPNTGELF
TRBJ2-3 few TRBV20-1 SAARLAERRSTDTQY
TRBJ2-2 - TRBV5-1 ASSPRGSGSTGELV
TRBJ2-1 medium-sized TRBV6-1 ASSSYRGRSYNEQF
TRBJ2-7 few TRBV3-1 ASSQAGTDHEQY
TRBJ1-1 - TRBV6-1 ASRVSWGARDEAF
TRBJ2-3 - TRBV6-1 ASSEAPRGWADTQY
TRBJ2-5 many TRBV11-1 ASSLRQQTGETQY
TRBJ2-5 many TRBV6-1 ASSDNDPRETQY
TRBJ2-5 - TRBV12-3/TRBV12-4 ASSFHRQETQY
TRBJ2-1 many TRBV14 ASSRHESSGIYNEQF
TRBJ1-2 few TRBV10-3 AIRGNYGYT
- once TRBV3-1 ASSQSYEQY
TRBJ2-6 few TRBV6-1 ASSIQGSGANVLT
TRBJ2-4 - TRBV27 ARRGGRDPNTQY
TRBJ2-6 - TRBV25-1 ASSGGQGVAGANVLT
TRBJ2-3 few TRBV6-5 ASSYSQGANTDTQY
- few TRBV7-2 ASSLSGVEVNEQY
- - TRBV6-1 ASGAAGRWAKDMQY
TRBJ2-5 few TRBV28 ASSPGTEETQY
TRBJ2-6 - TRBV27 ASSSPCANVQT
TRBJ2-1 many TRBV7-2 ASSLGGSGGYNEQF
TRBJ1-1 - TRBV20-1 SARMGALAYEAF
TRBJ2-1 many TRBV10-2 ASSEPHTIQFVSNEQF
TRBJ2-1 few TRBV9 ASSPHLNEQF
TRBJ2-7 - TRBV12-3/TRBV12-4 ASSLLSGRNEQY
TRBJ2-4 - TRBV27 ASSPTPGTKNIQY
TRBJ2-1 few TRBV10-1 ASSEFRAYNEQF
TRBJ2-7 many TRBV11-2 ASSLDRVYEQY
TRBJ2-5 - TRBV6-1 ASTGLAGEWETQY